Below, one TCR beta chain is given with its context. Data came from immunoSEQ multiplex PCR; TCRdb stores just in-frame clones and leaves some out. The sample carries 200,000 to 250,000 clones, under 85% recorded once. Per germline, CDR1 SGHDT and CDR2 YYEEEE. This CDR3 spans 16 amino acids. J gave up 1 base and V 2 bases, and 7 bases lay outside the gene matches. The data were obtained in a study of blood T cell repertoires in COVID-19. Sequencing input: peripheral blood. The clonotype originates from a human donor in a cohort sampled during active COVID-19. The genes are TRBV5-6 and TRBJ1-2, with 8 bases that match TRBD1. CDR3 coding DNA: TGTGCCAGCAGCTTCATGGACAGGGACAATAACTATGGCTACACCTTC. Its translation is CASSFMDRDNNYGYTF. Based on the CDR3 plus reference TRBV5-6 and TRBJ1-2, the full variable domain is DAGVTQSPTHLIKTRGQQVTLRCSPKSGHDTVSWYQQALGQGPQFIFQYYEEEERQRGNFPDRFSGHQFPNYSSELNVNALLLGDSALYLCASSFMDRDNNYGYTFGSGTRLTVV.